This T cell receptor beta chain was captured by sequencing in a study of CD8+CD57+ T cells in acquired aplastic anemia. General observations from the study: Patients and controls were found to share twenty-nine CD8+ CDR3 sequences. Patients and healthy controls showed no significant CD8+ Simpson's diversity difference.

The germline CDR1 and CDR2 sequences are KGHDR and SFDVKD. V lost 3 bases to trimming and J lost 7 bases; unmatched junction nucleotides: 6. The CDR3 runs 15 residues. CDR3 and TCR beta VDJ profiling relied on a genomic DNA template. Via MiXCR, TCRdb re-called the reads, giving one row per CDR3 protein. In the table there are 160,000 or so distinct CDR3 sequences, about 45% of which are singletons. Many counts were recorded for this clonotype. As yet, its antigen is unknown. CD8+CD57+ cell expansion had been shown by flow cytometry in patients chosen for sequencing. The sample consisted of sorted CD4+, CD8+, or CD8+CD57+ T cells (not recorded which) from PBMCs. This chain connects TRBV24-1 to TRBJ2-2; 8 positions agree with TRBD2. The source is a human donor with aplastic anemia. Written as DNA, the CDR3 is TGTGCCACCAGTGATACAAGCGGGAGCGACGGGGAGCTGTTTTTT. Translation: CATSDTSGSDGELFF.